This TCR beta chain stems from a study of T cell responses to AZD1222 COVID-19 vaccine. Study-level points and caveats: Seropositive status at baseline applied to only a handful of AZD1222 recipients. Nearly half of spike-specific TCRs reportedly target variant regions that are unmutated in the B.1.351 and B.1.1.7 variants.

The CDR3 has 14 residues. Germline CDR1 reads KGHSH; CDR2 reads LQKENI. The V end lost 2 bases, the J end lost 6 bases, and 10 bases lay between the germline ends. Points on this clone: Its antigen is unidentified.

This table comes from immunoSEQ multiplex PCR, and its TCRdb copy is limited to in-frame clones, with some not included. This sample has over 85,000 clones; 90% occur once, and the top ten carry approximately 9.1%. The chain carries TRBV18 and TRBJ1-4; no reliable D call. This sequence was found in an adult in good health. This material consisted of peripheral blood, taken on day 0 of AZD1222 vaccination. The CDR3 nucleotides read TGTGCCAGCTCACCAGATGGTAGGGATGAAAAACTGTTTTTT. Residues: CASSPDGRDEKLFF.